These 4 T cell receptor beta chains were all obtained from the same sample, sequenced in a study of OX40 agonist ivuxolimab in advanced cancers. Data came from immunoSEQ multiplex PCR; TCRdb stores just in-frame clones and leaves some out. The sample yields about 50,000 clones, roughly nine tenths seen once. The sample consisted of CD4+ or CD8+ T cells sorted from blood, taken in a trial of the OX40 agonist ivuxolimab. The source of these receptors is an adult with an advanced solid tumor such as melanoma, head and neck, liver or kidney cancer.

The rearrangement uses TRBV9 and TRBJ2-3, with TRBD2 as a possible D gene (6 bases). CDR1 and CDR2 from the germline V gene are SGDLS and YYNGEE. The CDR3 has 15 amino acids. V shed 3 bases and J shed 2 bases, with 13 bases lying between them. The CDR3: CASSGLAESTDTQYF. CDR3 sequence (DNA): TGTGCCAGCAGCGGTTTAGCGGAGTCCACAGATACGCAGTATTTT.

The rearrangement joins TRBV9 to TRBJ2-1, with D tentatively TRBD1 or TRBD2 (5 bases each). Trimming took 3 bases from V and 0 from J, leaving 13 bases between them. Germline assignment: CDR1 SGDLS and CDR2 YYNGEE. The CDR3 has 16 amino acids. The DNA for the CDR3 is TGTGCCAGCAGCGAGAACCGGGACGTCTCCTACAATGAGCAGTTCTTC. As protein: CASSENRDVSYNEQFF.

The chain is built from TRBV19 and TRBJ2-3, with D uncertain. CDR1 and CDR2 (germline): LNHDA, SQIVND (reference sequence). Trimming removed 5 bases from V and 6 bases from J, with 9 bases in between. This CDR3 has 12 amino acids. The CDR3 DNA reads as TGTGCCAGTAGTGTTAGGTCGGATACGCAGTATTTT. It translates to CASSVRSDTQYF.

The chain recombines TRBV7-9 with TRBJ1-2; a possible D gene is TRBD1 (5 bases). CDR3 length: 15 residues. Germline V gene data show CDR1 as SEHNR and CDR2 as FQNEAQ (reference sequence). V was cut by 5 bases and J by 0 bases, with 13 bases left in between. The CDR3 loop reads CASSPGQPPNYGYTF. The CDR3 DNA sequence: TGTGCCAGCAGCCCGGGGCAGCCACCTAACTATGGCTACACCTTC.